This entry lists 25 T cell receptor beta chains sequenced from one sample in a study of blood T cell repertoires in COVID-19. Some clones are missing from TCRdb's copy, which holds only in-frame ones; the method was immunoSEQ multiplex PCR. The sample lists some 180,000 clones, around 85% occurring once. The specimen was peripheral blood. These receptors all come from a man aged 50 to 60 who had recovered from COVID-19.

The chain has TRBV7-9 and TRBJ1-2; D might be TRBD1 (6 bases). V lost 0 bases, J lost 2 bases, and 10 bases lay in between. The CDR3 runs 15 residues. Germline CDR1 SEHNR, CDR2 FQNEAQ (reference sequence). CDR3 amino acids: CASSLAGQGNYGYTF. The CDR3 DNA sequence: TGTGCCAGCAGCTTAGCGGGCCAGGGGAACTATGGCTACACCTTC.

This chain links TRBV30 with TRBJ1-2; perhaps TRBD1 as D (5 bases). The V end lost 4 bases, the J end lost 1 base, and 10 bases lay between the germline ends. Germline V gene lookup returns CDR1 GTSNPN and CDR2 SVGIG (reference sequence). This CDR3 has 13 amino acids. CDR3 coding DNA: TGTGCCTGGACACAGGACTATAACTATGGCTACACCTTC. This gives the protein CAWTQDYNYGYTF.

This sequence joins TRBV9 and TRBJ2-2; no reliable D call. The ends were cut back, 4 bases at V and 0 bases at J, with 13 bases in the middle. The CDR3 sequence is 16 residues long. Germline values: CDR1 SGDLS, CDR2 YYNGEE. CDR3 in amino acids: CASSPGPDANTGELFF. CDR3 nucleotides: TGTGCCAGCAGCCCAGGCCCTGACGCGAACACCGGGGAGCTGTTTTTT.

This clone appeared many times. The V call is TRBV27, the J call TRBJ1-5; tentative D call: TRBD1 (5 bases). The V end was cut by 6 bases, the J end by 11 bases, with 14 bases between. CDR3 length equals 12 residues. CDR1 and CDR2 from the germline V gene are MNHEY and SMNVEV (reference sequence). The CDR3 loop is CASRFSGGAQHF. CDR3 sequence (DNA): TGTGCCAGCAGGTTTTCGGGGGGGGCCCAGCATTTT.

The rearrangement links TRBV12-2 to TRBJ1-1; TRBD1, the table's D call, was not compared with the DNA. TRBV12-2 is designated a pseudogene. CDR3 length: 17 residues. CDR3 region: CASRLASATGGGTEAFF. In DNA form, the CDR3 reads TGTGCAAGTCGCTTAGCGTCGGCGACAGGGGGAGGCACTGAAGCTTTCTTT.

This clone was found many times. This rearrangement joins TRBV15 to TRBJ2-7, with TRBD1 matching over 9 bases. Unmatched junction bases numbered 6, after V lost 2 bases and J lost 4 bases. This CDR3 spans 15 amino acids. Per germline, CDR1 LNHNV and CDR2 YYDKDF (reference sequence). This chain's CDR3 is CATSRSRTGEYEQYF. Here the CDR3 DNA reads TGTGCCACCAGCAGATCAAGGACAGGGGAGTACGAGCAGTACTTC. Complete variable domain (other parts from reference TRBV15 and TRBJ2-7): DAMVIQNPRYQVTQFGKPVTLSCSQTLNHNVMYWYQQKSSQAPKLLFHYYDKDFNNEADTPDNFQSRRPNTSFCFLDIRSPGLGDTAMYLCATSRSRTGEYEQYFGPGTRLTVT.

The table lists this clone with a few counts. The chain combines TRBV29-1 with TRBJ1-1; D ambiguous. The CDR3 runs 13 residues. Between the trimmed V and J ends, which lost 4 bases and 1 base, there was a span of 10 bases. Germline CDR1 SQVTM, CDR2 ANQGSEA. Here the CDR3 reads CSVVQQRNTEAFF. The CDR3 bases are TGCAGCGTTGTACAACAGAGGAACACTGAAGCTTTCTTT.

This sequence joins TRBV24-1 and TRBJ1-1; a weak D match, TRBD1 (5 bases). CDR3 length equals 14 residues. Germline V gene data show CDR1 as KGHDR and CDR2 as SFDVKD. The V and J ends lost 3 bases and 2 bases respectively, with 9 bases between them. CDR3 in DNA: TGTGCCACCAGTGATAGACAGCAAAACACTGAAGCTTTCTTT. It codes for CATSDRQQNTEAFF.

V and J are TRBV6-1 and TRBJ2-5, with D tentatively TRBD1 (6 bases). Trimming left V 11 bases short and J 2 bases short, with 21 bases between. The CDR3 length is 15 residues. Germline lookup yields CDR1 MNHNS and CDR2 SASEGT. CDR3 sequence (DNA): TGTGCCCAAAAAAATAATAAGGGGGTTCAAGAGACCCAGTACTTC. This encodes CAQKNNKGVQETQYF.

V and J are TRBV5-1 and TRBJ2-3, with 7 bases that match TRBD1. The CDR3 has 15 residues. J was trimmed by 1 base and V by 2 bases; bases with no gene match: 4. Germline V CDR1 and CDR2: SGHRS, YFSETQ. The CDR3 bases are TGCGCCAGCAGCTTACAGGGGTATGGCACAGATACGCAGTATTTT. It is translated as CASSLQGYGTDTQYF. Full variable domain (remainder filled in from reference TRBV5-1 and TRBJ2-3): KAGVTQTPRYLIKTRGQQVTLSCSPISGHRSVSWYQQTPGQGLQFLFEYFSETQRNKGNFPGRFSGRQFSNSRSEMNVSTLELGDSALYLCASSLQGYGTDTQYFGPGTRLTVL.

The chain uses TRBV6-5 and TRBJ2-1; D is undetermined. CDR3 length: 12 residues. V was trimmed by 7 bases and J by 9 bases, leaving 13 bases between them. In germline, CDR1 is MNHEY, CDR2 SVGAGI. The CDR3 spells CASTPGPGEQFF. CDR3 DNA: TGTGCCAGCACCCCTGGTCCGGGTGAGCAGTTCTTC.

The CDR3 DNA follows: TGTGCCAGCAGCCAAGATCAGGGGCCGAGCTCTGGGGCCAACGTCCTGACTTTC. This gives the protein CASSQDQGPSSGANVLTF. The rearrangement joins TRBV3-1 (or the pseudogene TRBV3-2) to TRBJ2-6, with a tentative D call TRBD1 (6 bases). Germline V gene lookup returns CDR1 LGHDT and CDR2 YNNKEL (reference sequence). Between the trimmed V and J ends, which lost 0 bases and 0 bases, there was a span of 12 bases. This CDR3 contains 18 residues.

This clone showed up just a few times. The V call is TRBV4-3, the J call TRBJ1-3, with D uncertain. With 0 bases removed from V and 3 bases from J, the gap between germline ends came to 18 bases. The CDR3 loop spans 18 amino acids. CDR1 and CDR2 (germline): LGHNA, YSLEER. The CDR3 protein is CASSQDLTAGFIGNTIYF. The DNA for the CDR3 is TGCGCCAGCAGCCAAGATTTGACGGCGGGGTTCATTGGAAACACCATATATTTT.

The chain recombines TRBV5-1 with TRBJ1-4; 11 positions match TRBD1. CDR1 and CDR2 (germline): SGHRS, YFSETQ. This CDR3 spans 17 amino acids. V trimming: 5 bases; J trimming: 8 bases; junction bases outside the gene matches: 14. Here the CDR3 reads CASRTNTGQGAEEKLFF. CDR3 sequence (DNA): TGCGCCAGCAGGACAAATACCGGACAGGGGGCCGAGGAAAAACTGTTTTTT.

The V and J genes are TRBV6-6 and TRBJ1-2, with D perhaps TRBD1 (6 bases). The V and J ends lost 2 bases and 7 bases respectively, with 14 bases between them. Germline values: CDR1 MNHNY, CDR2 SVGAGI (reference sequence). The CDR3 extends over 14 amino acids. The CDR3 sequence is CASSYGEGHLGYTF. As DNA, the CDR3 is TGTGCCAGCAGTTACGGGGAGGGACACCTTGGCTACACCTTC.

The chain employs TRBV9 and TRBJ1-4, with 8 bases lining up with TRBD1. Trimming cost V 4 bases and J 4 bases; bases outside gene matches: 6. CDR3 length: 15 residues. Germline assignment: CDR1 SGDLS and CDR2 YYNGEE. The chain's CDR3 is CASSRGTGDNEKLFF. In DNA, the CDR3 is TGTGCCAGCAGCCGAGGGACAGGAGATAATGAAAAACTGTTTTTT.

The chain recombines TRBV24-1 with TRBJ2-1, with 7 nucleotides matching TRBD2. This CDR3 comprises 15 residues. The V segment lost 0 bases and the J segment 8 bases; nucleotides outside the gene matches: 6. The germline V gene encodes CDR1 KGHDR and CDR2 SFDVKD. CDR3 nucleotides: TGTGCCACCAGTGATTTGCCGCCGGGAGGCGATGAGCAGTTCTTC. Encoded protein: CATSDLPPGGDEQFF.

V gene TRBV5-1 combines with J gene TRBJ2-5; D is ambiguous. This CDR3 contains 14 residues. Germline V gives CDR1 SGHRS, CDR2 YFSETQ. Trimming stripped 2 bases from V and 1 base from J, with 9 bases between. CDR3 protein: CASSFSSSQETQYF. In DNA, the CDR3 is TGCGCCAGCAGCTTTTCCTCCAGCCAAGAGACCCAGTACTTC.

The CDR3 bases are TGTGCCAGCGGGAAGGACAGGGTAGGGTATGGCTACACCTTC. Translated: CASGKDRVGYGYTF. The rearrangement links TRBV9 to TRBJ1-2; 8 bases align to TRBD1. The CDR3 is made up of 14 amino acids. Germline values: CDR1 SGDLS, CDR2 YYNGEE. J gave up 5 bases and V 7 bases, and 10 bases lay outside the gene matches.

The CDR3 here is CASSIRSPGQPQHF. The CDR3 bases are TGTGCCAGTAGTATTAGGTCCCCAGGTCAGCCCCAGCATTTT. This sequence joins TRBV19 and TRBJ1-5; D is unresolved. The CDR3 spans 14 residues. Trimming pared 3 bases from V and 6 bases from J, leaving 12 bases between. Looked up from germline, CDR1 is LNHDA and CDR2 is SQIVND (reference sequence).

The CDR3 loop is CASSEGQTNEQFF. The CDR3, as DNA: TGTGCCAGCTCCGAGGGACAGACCAATGAGCAGTTCTTC. This chain uses TRBV19 with TRBJ2-1; 7 bases fit TRBD1. The trim removed 9 bases at V and 6 bases at J, leaving 8 bases unmatched. This CDR3 region has 13 residues. Germline V gives CDR1 LNHDA, CDR2 SQIVND (reference sequence).

This chain joins TRBV6-4 and TRBJ2-1, with 9 bases identical to TRBD2. The CDR3 loop spans 15 amino acids. Germline V CDR1 and CDR2: MRHNA, SNTAGT. Trimming at V came to 5 bases and at J to 5 bases, leaving 7 bases not matched to a gene. The CDR3 DNA follows: TGTGCCAGCAGTAGCGGACTAGCGTCAAACAATGAGCAGTTCTTC. Translation: CASSSGLASNNEQFF.

The CDR3 loop reads CASSLEGAASYEQYF. CDR3 bases: TGTGCCAGCAGCTTGGAGGGGGCGGCGTCCTACGAGCAGTACTTC. The rearrangement links TRBV5-4 to TRBJ2-7; 7 bases are a match to TRBD1. With V trimmed by 0 bases and J by 1 base, 4 bases remained unmatched. The V gene's germline CDR1 is SGHNT and CDR2 YYREEE (reference sequence). The CDR3 length is 15 residues.

The V and J genes are TRBV9 and TRBJ1-5, with TRBD1 matching 9 bases. V gave up 3 bases and J gave up 7 bases; unmatched junction bases: 5. Germline V gene sequence: CDR1 SGDLS, CDR2 YYNGEE. CDR3 length: 14 amino acids. CDR3 residues: CASSGNGQGQPQHF. The CDR3 DNA is TGTGCCAGCAGCGGAAACGGACAGGGGCAGCCCCAGCATTTT.

The chain carries TRBV7-9 and TRBJ2-7; D is possibly TRBD1 (6 bases). This CDR3 spans 13 amino acids. V shed 5 bases and J shed 2 bases, with 10 bases lying between them. The germline V gene encodes CDR1 SEHNR and CDR2 FQNEAQ (reference sequence). CDR3: CASSAGTPYEQYF. CDR3 nucleotide sequence: TGTGCCAGCAGCGCCGGGACACCCTACGAGCAGTACTTC.